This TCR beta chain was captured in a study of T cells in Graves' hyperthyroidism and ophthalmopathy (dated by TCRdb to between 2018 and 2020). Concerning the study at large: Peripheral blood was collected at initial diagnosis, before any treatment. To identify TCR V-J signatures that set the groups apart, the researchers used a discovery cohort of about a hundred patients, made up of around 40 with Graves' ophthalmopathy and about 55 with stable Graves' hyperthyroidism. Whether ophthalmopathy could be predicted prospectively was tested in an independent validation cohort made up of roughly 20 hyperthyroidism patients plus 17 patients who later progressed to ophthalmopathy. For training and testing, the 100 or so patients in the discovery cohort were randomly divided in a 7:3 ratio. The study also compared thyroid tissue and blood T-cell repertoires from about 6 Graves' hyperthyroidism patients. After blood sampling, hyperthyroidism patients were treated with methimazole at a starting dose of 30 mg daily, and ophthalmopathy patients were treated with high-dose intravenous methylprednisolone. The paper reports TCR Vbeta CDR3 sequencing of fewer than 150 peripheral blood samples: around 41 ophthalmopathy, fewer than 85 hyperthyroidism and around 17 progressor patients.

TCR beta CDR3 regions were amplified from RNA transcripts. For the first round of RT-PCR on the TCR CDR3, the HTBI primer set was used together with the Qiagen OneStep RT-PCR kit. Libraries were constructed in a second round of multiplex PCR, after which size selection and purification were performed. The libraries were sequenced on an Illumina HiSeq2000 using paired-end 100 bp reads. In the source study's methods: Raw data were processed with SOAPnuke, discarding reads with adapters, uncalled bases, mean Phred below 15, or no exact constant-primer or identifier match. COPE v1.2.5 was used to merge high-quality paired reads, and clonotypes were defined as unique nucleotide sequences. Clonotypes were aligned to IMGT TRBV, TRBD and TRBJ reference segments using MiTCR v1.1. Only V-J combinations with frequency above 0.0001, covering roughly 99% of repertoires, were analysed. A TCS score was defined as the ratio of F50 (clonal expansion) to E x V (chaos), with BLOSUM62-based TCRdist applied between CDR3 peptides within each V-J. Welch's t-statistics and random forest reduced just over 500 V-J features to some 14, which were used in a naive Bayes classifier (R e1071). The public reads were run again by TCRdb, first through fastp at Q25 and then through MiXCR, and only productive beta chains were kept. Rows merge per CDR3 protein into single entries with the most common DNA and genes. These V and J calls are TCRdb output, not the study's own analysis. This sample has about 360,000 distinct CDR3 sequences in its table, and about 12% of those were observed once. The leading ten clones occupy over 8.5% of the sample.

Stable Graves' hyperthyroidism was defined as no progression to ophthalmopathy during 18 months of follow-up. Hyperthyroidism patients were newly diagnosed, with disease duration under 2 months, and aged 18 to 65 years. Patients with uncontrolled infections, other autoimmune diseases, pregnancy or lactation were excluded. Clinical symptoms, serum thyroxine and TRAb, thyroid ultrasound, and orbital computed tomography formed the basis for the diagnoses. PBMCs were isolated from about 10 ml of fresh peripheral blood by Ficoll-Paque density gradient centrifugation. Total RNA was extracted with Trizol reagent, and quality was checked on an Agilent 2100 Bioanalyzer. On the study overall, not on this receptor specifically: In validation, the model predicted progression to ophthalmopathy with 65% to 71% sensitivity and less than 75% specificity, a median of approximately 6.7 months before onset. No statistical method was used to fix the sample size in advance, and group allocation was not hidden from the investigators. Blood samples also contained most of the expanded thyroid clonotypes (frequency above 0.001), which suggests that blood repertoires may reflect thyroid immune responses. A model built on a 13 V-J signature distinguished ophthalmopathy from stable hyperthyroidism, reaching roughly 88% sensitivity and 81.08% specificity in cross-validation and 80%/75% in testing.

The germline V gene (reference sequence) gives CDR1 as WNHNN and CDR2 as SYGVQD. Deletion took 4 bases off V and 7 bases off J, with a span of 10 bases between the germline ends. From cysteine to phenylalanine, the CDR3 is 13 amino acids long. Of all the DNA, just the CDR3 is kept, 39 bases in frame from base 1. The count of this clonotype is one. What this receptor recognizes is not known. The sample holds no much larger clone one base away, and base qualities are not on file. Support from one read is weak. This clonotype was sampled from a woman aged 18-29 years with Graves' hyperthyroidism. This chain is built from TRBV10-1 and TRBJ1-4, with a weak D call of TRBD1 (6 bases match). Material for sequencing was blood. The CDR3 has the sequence CASSAVRGEKLFF. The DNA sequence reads TGCGCCAGCAGTGCCGTCAGGGGTGAAAAACTGTTTTTT.